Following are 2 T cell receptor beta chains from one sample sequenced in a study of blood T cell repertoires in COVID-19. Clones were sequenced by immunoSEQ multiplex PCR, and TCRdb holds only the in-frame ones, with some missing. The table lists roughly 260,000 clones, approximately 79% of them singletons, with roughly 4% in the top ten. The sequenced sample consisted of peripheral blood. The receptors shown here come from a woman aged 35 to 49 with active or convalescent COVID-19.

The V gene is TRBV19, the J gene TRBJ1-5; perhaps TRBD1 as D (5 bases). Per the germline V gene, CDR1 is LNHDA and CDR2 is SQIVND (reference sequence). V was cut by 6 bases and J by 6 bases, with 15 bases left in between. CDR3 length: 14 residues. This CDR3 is CASRRAGLAQPQHF. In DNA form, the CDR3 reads TGTGCCAGTAGACGCGCAGGGTTAGCTCAGCCCCAGCATTTT.

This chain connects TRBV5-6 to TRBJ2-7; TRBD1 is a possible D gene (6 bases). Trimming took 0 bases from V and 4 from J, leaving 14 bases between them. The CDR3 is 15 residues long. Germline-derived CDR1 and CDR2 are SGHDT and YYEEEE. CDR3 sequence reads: CASSLGPIGQYEQYF. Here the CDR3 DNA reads TGTGCCAGCAGCTTGGGGCCAATCGGACAGTACGAGCAGTACTTC.